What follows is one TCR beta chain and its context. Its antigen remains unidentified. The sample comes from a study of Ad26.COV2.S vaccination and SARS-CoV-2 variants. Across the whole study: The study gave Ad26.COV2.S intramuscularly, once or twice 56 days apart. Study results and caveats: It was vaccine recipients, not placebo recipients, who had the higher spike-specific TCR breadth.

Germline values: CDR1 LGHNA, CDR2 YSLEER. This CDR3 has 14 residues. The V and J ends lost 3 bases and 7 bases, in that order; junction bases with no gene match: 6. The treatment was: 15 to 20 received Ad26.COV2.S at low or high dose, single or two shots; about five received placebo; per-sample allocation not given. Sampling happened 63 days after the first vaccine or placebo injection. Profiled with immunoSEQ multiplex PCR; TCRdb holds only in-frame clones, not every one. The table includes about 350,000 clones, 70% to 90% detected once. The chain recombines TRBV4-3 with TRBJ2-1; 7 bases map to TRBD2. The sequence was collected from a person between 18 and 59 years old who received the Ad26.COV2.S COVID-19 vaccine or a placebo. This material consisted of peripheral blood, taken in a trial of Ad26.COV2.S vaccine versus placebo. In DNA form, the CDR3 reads TGCGCCAGCAGCCAGTTGGGGAGGGGAAATGAGCAGTTCTTC. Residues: CASSQLGRGNEQFF.